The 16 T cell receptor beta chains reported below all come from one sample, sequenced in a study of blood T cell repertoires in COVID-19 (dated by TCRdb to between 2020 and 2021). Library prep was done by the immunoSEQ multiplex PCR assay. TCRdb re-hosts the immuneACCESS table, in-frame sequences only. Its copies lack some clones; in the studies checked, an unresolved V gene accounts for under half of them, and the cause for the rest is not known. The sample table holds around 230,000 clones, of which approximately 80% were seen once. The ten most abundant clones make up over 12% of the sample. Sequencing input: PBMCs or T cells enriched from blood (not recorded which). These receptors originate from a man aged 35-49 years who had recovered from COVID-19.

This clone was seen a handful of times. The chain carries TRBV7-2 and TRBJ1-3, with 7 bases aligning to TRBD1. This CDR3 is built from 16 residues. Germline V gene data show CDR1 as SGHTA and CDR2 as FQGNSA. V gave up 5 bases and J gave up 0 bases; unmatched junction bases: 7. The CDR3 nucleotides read TGTGCCAGCAGCCCACCGGACAGGTCCTCTGGAAACACCATATATTTT. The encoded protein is CASSPPDRSSGNTIYF.

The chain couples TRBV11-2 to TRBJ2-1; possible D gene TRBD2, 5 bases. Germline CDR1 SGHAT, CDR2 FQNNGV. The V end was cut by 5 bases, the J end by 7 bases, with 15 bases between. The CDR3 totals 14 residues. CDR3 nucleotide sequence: TGTGCCAGCAGCCGACTAACTGGCCGAAATGAGCAGTTCTTC. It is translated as CASSRLTGRNEQFF.

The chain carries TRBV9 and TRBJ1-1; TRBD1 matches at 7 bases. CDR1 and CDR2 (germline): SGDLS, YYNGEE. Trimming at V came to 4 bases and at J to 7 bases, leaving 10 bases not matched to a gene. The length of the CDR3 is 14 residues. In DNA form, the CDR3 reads TGTGCCAGCAGCCCCGTCGGTACAGGGGTTGAAGCTTTCTTT. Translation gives CASSPVGTGVEAFF.

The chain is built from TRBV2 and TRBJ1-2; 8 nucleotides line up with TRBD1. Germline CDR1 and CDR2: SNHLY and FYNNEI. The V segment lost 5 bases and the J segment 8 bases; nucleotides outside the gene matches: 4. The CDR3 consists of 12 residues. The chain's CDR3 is CASSRDRLGYTF. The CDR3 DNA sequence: TGTGCCAGCAGTCGGGACAGGTTAGGCTACACCTTC.

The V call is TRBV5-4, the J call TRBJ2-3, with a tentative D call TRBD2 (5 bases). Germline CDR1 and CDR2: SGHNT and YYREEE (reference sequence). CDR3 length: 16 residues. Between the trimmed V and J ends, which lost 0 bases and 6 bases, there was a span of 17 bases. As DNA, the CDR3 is TGTGCCAGCAGCTTGGAGGCCTCCCCGCGAGGGGATACGCAGTATTTT. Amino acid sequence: CASSLEASPRGDTQYF.

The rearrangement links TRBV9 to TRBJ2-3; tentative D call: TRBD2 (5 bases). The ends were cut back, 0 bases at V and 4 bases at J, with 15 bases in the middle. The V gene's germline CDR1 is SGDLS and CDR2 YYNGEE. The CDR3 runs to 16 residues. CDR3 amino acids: CASSVAGSGFADTQYF. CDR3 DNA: TGTGCCAGCAGCGTAGCTGGTTCGGGGTTCGCAGATACGCAGTATTTT.

The CDR3 spells CASSSGGEDGYTF. The CDR3 DNA reads TGTGCCAGCAGCTCCGGCGGGGAGGATGGCTACACCTTC. The chain links TRBV5-6 to TRBJ1-2; no firm D call. Germline V gene lookup returns CDR1 SGHDT and CDR2 YYEEEE. Trimming stripped 3 bases from V and 6 bases from J, with 12 bases between. This CDR3 comprises 13 residues. The full variable domain, completed using reference TRBV5-6 and TRBJ1-2, is DAGVTQSPTHLIKTRGQQVTLRCSPKSGHDTVSWYQQALGQGPQFIFQYYEEEERQRGNFPDRFSGHQFPNYSSELNVNALLLGDSALYLCASSSGGEDGYTFGSGTRLTVV.

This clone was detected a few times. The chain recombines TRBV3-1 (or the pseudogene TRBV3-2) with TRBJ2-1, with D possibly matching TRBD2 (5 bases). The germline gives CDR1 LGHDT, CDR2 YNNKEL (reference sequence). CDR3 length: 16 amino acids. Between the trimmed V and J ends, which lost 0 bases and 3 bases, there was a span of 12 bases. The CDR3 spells CASSQDPSGVYNEQFF. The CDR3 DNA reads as TGTGCCAGCAGCCAAGATCCCAGCGGAGTCTACAATGAGCAGTTCTTC.

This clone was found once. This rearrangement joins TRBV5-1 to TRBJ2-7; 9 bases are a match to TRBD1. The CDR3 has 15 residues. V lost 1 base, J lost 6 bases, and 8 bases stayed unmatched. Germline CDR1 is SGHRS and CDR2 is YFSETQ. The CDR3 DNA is TGCGCCAGCAGCTTGTACGGGACAGGGACCTCCGAGCAGTACTTC. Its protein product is CASSLYGTGTSEQYF.

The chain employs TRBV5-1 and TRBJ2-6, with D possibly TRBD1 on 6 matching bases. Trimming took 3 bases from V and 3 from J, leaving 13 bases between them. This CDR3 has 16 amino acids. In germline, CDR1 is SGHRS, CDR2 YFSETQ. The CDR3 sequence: CASSWTTGSGANVLTF. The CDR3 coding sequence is TGCGCCAGCAGCTGGACCACAGGGAGTGGGGCCAACGTCCTGACTTTC.

The CDR3 protein is CASSLGGEDYGYTF. The CDR3 coding sequence is TGTGCCAGCAGTTTAGGGGGCGAGGACTATGGCTACACCTTC. This rearrangement joins TRBV2 to TRBJ1-2; 7 bases are shared with TRBD1. CDR1 and CDR2 (germline): SNHLY, FYNNEI. The CDR3 consists of 14 residues. J gave up 3 bases and V 5 bases, and 6 bases lay outside the gene matches.

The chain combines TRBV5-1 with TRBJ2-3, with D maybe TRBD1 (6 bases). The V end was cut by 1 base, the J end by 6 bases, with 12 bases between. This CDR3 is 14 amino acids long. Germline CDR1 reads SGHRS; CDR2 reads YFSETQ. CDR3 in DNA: TGCGCCAGCAGCTTGTTCCCAGGGGAGGATACGCAGTATTTT. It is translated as CASSLFPGEDTQYF.

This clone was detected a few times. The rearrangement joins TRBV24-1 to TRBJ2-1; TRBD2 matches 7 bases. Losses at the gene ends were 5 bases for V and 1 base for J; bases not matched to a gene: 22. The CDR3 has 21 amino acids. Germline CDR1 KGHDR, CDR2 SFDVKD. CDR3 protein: CATSARDYFRVSDSSYNEQFF. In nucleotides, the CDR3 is TGTGCCACCAGTGCCCGGGACTACTTTCGGGTGTCTGATAGTTCCTACAATGAGCAGTTCTTC.

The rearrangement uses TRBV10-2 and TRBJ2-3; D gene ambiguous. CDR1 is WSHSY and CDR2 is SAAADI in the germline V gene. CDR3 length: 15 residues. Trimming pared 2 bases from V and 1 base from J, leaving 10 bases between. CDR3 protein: CASSEVQARTDTQYF. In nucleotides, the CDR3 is TGCGCCAGCAGTGAGGTGCAGGCCCGCACAGATACGCAGTATTTT.

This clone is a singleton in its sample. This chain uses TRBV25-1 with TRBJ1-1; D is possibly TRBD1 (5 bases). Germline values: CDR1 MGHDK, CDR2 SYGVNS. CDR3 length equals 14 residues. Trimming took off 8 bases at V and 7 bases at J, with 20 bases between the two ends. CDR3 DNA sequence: TGTGCCAGCCGAGAATGGGCGCCAACAGGTGAAGCTTTCTTT. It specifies CASREWAPTGEAFF.

The CDR3 nucleotides read TGTGCCAGCTCACCACAACAGGACTATGGCTACACCTTC. Translated, it gives CASSPQQDYGYTF. The chain carries TRBV18 and TRBJ1-2; weak D call: TRBD1 (5 bases). Trimming removed 1 base from V and 3 bases from J, with 6 bases in between. Germline V gives CDR1 KGHSH, CDR2 LQKENI. The CDR3 is 13 residues long.